The 21 T cell receptor beta chains reported below all come from one sample, sequenced in a study of blood T cells in healthy people across ages. Alongside a J-beta primer mix, a sample-barcoded 5' primer served in a second PCR lasting roughly 7 to 11 cycles. TCRdb re-derived calls from the 5' RACE reads in MiXCR, one entry per CDR3 protein. This sample carries about 640,000 distinct CDR3 sequences, about 53% of them seen once, and the ten largest clones take 30% to 45%. The specimen sequenced was blood. The origin of the receptors is a man aged 60 to 75 in good health.

Note on this clonotype: At one boundary the junction diverges from the germline segment, which might be a read error. This chain links TRBV2 with TRBJ2-1, with D perhaps TRBD1 (8 bases). This CDR3 is 16 amino acids long. CDR1 SNHLY and CDR2 FYNNEI come from the germline V gene. In DNA form, the CDR3 reads TGTGCCAGCGGGGGGGGGTGGACAGGGATTTTCAATGAGCGGTTCTTC. This sequence encodes CASGGGWTGIFNERFF. Full variable domain (rest looked up from reference TRBV2 and TRBJ2-1): EPEVTQTPSHQVTQMGQEVILRCVPISNHLYFYWYRQILGQKVEFLVSFYNNEISEKSEIFDDQFSVERPDGSNFTLKIRSTKLEDSAMYFCASGGGWTGIFNERFFGPGTRLTVL.

This clonotype occurred a few times. J is TRBJ1-1 and V is TRBV7-9; unclear D gene. This CDR3 is 14 amino acids long. The germline V and J ends were trimmed by 1 base and 6 bases, with 12 bases remaining between them. From germline, CDR1 is SEHNR and CDR2 FQNEAQ (reference sequence). As DNA, the CDR3 is TGTGCCAGCAGCTTAGTACTGGGGATGGCTGAAGCTTTCTTT. This gives the protein CASSLVLGMAEAFF. The complete variable domain, with remaining parts taken from reference TRBV7-9 and TRBJ1-1, reads DTGVSQNPRHKITKRGQNVTFRCDPISEHNRLYWYRQTLGQGPEFLTYFQNEAQLEKSRLLSDRFSAERPKGSFSTLEIQRTEQGDSAMYLCASSLVLGMAEAFFGQGTRLTVV.

This clonotype was seen many times. This chain connects TRBV29-1 to TRBJ2-1; D possibly corresponds to TRBD2 (6 bases). The CDR3 runs 15 residues. The germline gives CDR1 SQVTM, CDR2 ANQGSEA. Trimming took off 1 base at V and 8 bases at J, with 18 bases between the two ends. The CDR3 DNA sequence: TGCAGCGTTGAAGGCGGGGCAGGGCCGAGCGATGAGCAGTTCTTC. Protein product: CSVEGGAGPSDEQFF.

The chain uses TRBV24-1 and TRBJ1-2; 10 nucleotides line up with TRBD1. This CDR3 is 15 amino acids long. Trimming cost V 3 bases and J 5 bases; bases outside gene matches: 5. The germline V gene encodes CDR1 KGHDR and CDR2 SFDVKD. CDR3 sequence reads: CATSDPGQGWYGYTF. The CDR3 nucleotides read TGTGCCACCAGTGATCCGGGACAGGGGTGGTATGGCTACACCTTC.

In its sample, this clonotype was seen a few times. The rearrangement uses TRBV4-1 and TRBJ2-7; 7 bases agree with TRBD1. Trimming cost V 1 base and J 10 bases; bases outside gene matches: 7. The germline V gene has CDR1 MGHRA and CDR2 YSYEKL. CDR3 size: 13 residues. The CDR3 bases are TGCGCCAGCAGCCAAGTGCGACAGGGTGTCCAGTACTTC. Translating gives CASSQVRQGVQYF.

With respect to this clonotype: At one end the junction does not follow the germline gene, possibly because of a read error. The rearrangement uses TRBV28 and TRBJ2-1; 13 positions match TRBD2. This CDR3 spans 17 amino acids. CDR1 is MDHEN and CDR2 is SYDVKM in the germline V gene. CDR3 amino acids: CACRSSGLAGPYNEQFF. The CDR3 bases are TGTGCCTGCAGATCCTCGGGACTAGCGGGGCCCTACAATGAGCAGTTCTTC.

This clonotype showed up just a few times. This sequence joins TRBV18 and TRBJ2-7; the D gene is possibly TRBD1 (6 bases). Germline-derived CDR1 and CDR2 are KGHSH and LQKENI. The CDR3 is 15 residues long. Trimming left V 3 bases short and J 1 base short, with 13 bases between. The CDR3, as DNA: TGTGCCAGCTCACCGCCGGGGACAATTTCCTACGAGCAGTACTTC. It codes for CASSPPGTISYEQYF.

Ten or more counts support this clonotype. The chain employs TRBV20-1 and TRBJ2-7, with TRBD2 matching 7 bases. The CDR3 runs 12 residues. CDR1 DFQATT and CDR2 SNEGSKA come from the germline V gene (reference sequence). Germline trimming cut 1 base from V and 3 bases from J; bases unmatched to any gene: 0. CDR3 bases: TGCAGTGCTAGAGCTAGCGGCTACGAGCAGTACTTC. It encodes CSARASGYEQYF.

The gene calls are TRBV5-1 and TRBJ2-1; D ambiguous. The CDR3 is made up of 13 amino acids. The germline V gene has CDR1 SGHRS and CDR2 YFSETQ. The V end was cut by 0 bases, the J end by 9 bases, with 10 bases between. CDR3 sequence: CASSLDHRGEQFF. The CDR3 nucleotides are TGCGCCAGCAGCTTGGACCATCGAGGTGAGCAGTTCTTC.

A few counts support this clonotype. This chain connects TRBV7-2 to TRBJ1-1; D gene uncertain. The CDR3 contains 13 residues. The V and J ends lost 5 bases and 11 bases respectively, with 18 bases between them. Germline CDR1 SGHTA, CDR2 FQGNSA. The CDR3 here is CASSLRPGGEAFF. In nucleotides, the CDR3 is TGTGCCAGCAGCCTCCGACCCGGCGGCGAGGCTTTCTTT. The entire variable domain, with the rest obtained from reference TRBV7-2 and TRBJ1-1, is as follows: GAGVSQSPSNKVTEKGKDVELRCDPISGHTALYWYRQSLGQGLEFLIYFQGNSAPDKSGLPSDRFSAERTGGSVSTLTIQRTQQEDSAVYLCASSLRPGGEAFFGQGTRLTVV.

The gene calls are TRBV5-1 and TRBJ1-2; weak D call: TRBD1 (6 bases). Trimming left V 5 bases short and J 1 base short, with 9 bases between. CDR3 length equals 13 residues. CDR1 SGHRS and CDR2 YFSETQ come from the germline V gene. This CDR3 is CASRQDSNYGYTF. The DNA of the CDR3 is TGCGCCAGCAGGCAGGACAGTAACTATGGCTACACCTTC.

V is TRBV3-1 and J is TRBJ2-1; 7 bases fit TRBD2. The J call may be incorrect, as the DNA end agrees better with TRBJ2-7. The CDR3 is 15 amino acids. Germline CDR1 is LGHDT and CDR2 is YNNKEL (reference sequence). The CDR3, as DNA: TGTGCCAGCAGCCTGACTAGCCGGGGCTACAATGAGCAGTACTTC. This gives the protein CASSLTSRGYNEQYF.

V usage is TRBV18 and J usage is TRBJ2-7, with 7 bases matching TRBD1. Unmatched junction bases numbered 14, after V lost 1 base and J lost 5 bases. This CDR3 has 17 amino acids. CDR1 and CDR2 from the germline V gene are KGHSH and LQKENI. The CDR3 bases are TGTGCCAGCTCACCACGGTCACAGGGGCTCGTGGGCCACGAGCAGTACTTC. Translation gives CASSPRSQGLVGHEQYF.

This chain joins TRBV2 and TRBJ1-4; the D gene is possibly TRBD1 (5 bases). CDR1 is SNHLY and CDR2 is FYNNEI in the germline V gene. The CDR3 has 15 amino acids. Trimming took 2 bases from V and 8 from J, leaving 15 bases between them. This CDR3 is CASSETGLSKEKLFF. Here the CDR3 DNA reads TGTGCCAGCAGTGAAACGGGACTAAGCAAGGAAAAACTGTTTTTT.

Turning to this clonotype: Relative to the germline gene, one junction end is altered; a read error may explain this. The chain uses TRBV20-1 and TRBJ2-7; TRBD2 might be the D (5 bases). Germline V gene lookup returns CDR1 DFQATT and CDR2 SNEGSKA (reference sequence). The CDR3 is made up of 13 amino acids. The CDR3, as DNA: TGCAGTGTTCAAGCGGCATCCTCCTACGAGCGGTACTTC. The encoded protein is CSVQAASSYERYF.

The gene calls are TRBV10-2 and TRBJ2-6, with 8 bases that match TRBD2. Germline CDR1 and CDR2: WSHSY and SAAADI. This CDR3 contains 14 residues. CDR3 in DNA: TGCGCTAGCGGGGTCCGCTCTGGGGCCAACGTCCTGACTTTC. This encodes CASGVRSGANVLTF.

This sequence joins TRBV20-1 and TRBJ2-7; 12 bases are shared with TRBD2. Germline values: CDR1 DFQATT, CDR2 SNEGSKA (reference sequence). This CDR3 contains 15 residues. The CDR3 DNA sequence: TGCAATGCGGACAGGACTAGCGGGGCTTTCTCCGAGCAGTACTTC. Its translation is CNADRTSGAFSEQYF.

CDR3 residues: CASSVRVHNSPLHF. The CDR3 region has the DNA TGTGCCAGCAGTGTCCGGGTTCATAATTCACCCCTCCACTTT. The chain joins TRBV27 to TRBJ1-6; D not certain. The CDR3 is made up of 14 amino acids. With 5 bases removed from V and 5 bases from J, the gap between germline ends came to 10 bases. From germline, CDR1 is MNHEY and CDR2 SMNVEV (reference sequence).

The V and J genes are TRBV29-1 and TRBJ2-7; 8 bases line up with TRBD2. The junction had 11 bases not matched to a gene; V was cut back by 0 bases and J by 7 bases. The germline V gene encodes CDR1 SQVTM and CDR2 ANQGSEA. The CDR3 runs to 15 residues. This CDR3 reads CSVEEVHRGGNEQYF. For the CDR3, the DNA is TGCAGCGTTGAAGAGGTTCACCGGGGGGGGAATGAGCAGTACTTC.

This clonotype was recorded a few times. The chain uses TRBV15 and TRBJ2-1, with D tentatively TRBD1 or TRBD2 (5 bases each). CDR3 length: 13 amino acids. Germline CDR1 reads LNHNV; CDR2 reads YYDKDF (reference sequence). Trimming shortened V by 5 bases and J by 8 bases, and 13 bases separated the two germline ends. For the CDR3, the DNA is TGTGCCACCAGCGCCCCCCGGGACCATGAGCAGTTCTTC. Encoded protein: CATSAPRDHEQFF.

This clonotype has a single count. The CDR3 here is CASTKRAGGADTQYF. CDR3 DNA: TGTGCCAGCACCAAGAGGGCGGGGGGTGCAGATACGCAGTATTTT. V is TRBV2 and J is TRBJ2-3, with TRBD2 matching over 8 bases. Germline CDR1 SNHLY, CDR2 FYNNEI. This CDR3 contains 15 residues. The trim removed 7 bases at V and 4 bases at J, leaving 10 bases unmatched.